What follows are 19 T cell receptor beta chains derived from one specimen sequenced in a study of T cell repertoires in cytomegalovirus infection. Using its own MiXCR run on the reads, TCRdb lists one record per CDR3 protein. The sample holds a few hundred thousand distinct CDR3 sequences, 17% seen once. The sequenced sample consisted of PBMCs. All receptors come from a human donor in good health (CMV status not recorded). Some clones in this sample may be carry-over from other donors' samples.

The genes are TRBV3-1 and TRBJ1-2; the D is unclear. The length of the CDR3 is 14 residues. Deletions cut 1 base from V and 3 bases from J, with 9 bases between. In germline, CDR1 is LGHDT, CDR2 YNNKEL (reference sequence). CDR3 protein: CASSQVDKYYGYTF. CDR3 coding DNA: TGTGCCAGCAGCCAAGTCGACAAGTACTATGGCTACACCTTC.

The chain's CDR3 is CASSPRGGGGESQHF. CDR3 DNA sequence: TGTGCCAGCAGCCCCCGGGGGGGCGGCGGAGAGTCCCAGCATTTT. This rearrangement joins TRBV12-3 or TRBV12-4 to TRBJ1-5, with D maybe TRBD1 (6 bases). This CDR3 is 15 amino acids long. Trimming removed 6 bases at V and 11 bases at J, with 23 bases between.

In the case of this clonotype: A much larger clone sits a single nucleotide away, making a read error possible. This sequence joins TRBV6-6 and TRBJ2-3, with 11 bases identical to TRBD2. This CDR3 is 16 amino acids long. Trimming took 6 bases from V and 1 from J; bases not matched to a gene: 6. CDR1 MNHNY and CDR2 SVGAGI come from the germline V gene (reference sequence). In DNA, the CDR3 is TGTGCCAGCAGAAACCGACTAGCGGGGCGCACAGATACGCAGTATTTT. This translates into CASRNRLAGRTDTQYF.

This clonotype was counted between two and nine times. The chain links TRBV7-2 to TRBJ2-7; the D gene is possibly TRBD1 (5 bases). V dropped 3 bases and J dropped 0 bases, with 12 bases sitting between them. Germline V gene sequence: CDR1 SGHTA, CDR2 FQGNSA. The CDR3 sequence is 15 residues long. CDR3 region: CASSFRQSNSYEQYF. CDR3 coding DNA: TGTGCCAGCAGCTTCCGACAGTCTAACTCCTACGAGCAGTACTTC.

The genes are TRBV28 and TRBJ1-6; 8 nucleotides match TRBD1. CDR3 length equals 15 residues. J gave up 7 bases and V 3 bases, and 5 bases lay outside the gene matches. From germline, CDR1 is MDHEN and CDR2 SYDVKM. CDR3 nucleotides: TGTGCCAGCAGTTTCTCGGACAGGGACAATTCACCCCTCCACTTT. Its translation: CASSFSDRDNSPLHF.

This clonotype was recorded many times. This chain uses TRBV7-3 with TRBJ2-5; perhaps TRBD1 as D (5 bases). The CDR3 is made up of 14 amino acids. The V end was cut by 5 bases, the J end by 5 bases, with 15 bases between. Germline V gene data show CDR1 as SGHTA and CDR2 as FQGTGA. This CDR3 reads CASSPRQGWETQYF. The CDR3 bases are TGTGCCAGCAGCCCAAGGCAGGGATGGGAGACCCAGTACTTC.

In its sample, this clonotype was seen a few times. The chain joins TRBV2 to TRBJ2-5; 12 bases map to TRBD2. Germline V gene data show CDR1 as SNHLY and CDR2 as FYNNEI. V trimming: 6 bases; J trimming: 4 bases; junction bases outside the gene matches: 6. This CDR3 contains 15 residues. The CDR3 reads CASRRLAGVSETQYF. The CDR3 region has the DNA TGTGCCAGCAGGAGACTAGCGGGGGTATCAGAGACCCAGTACTTC.

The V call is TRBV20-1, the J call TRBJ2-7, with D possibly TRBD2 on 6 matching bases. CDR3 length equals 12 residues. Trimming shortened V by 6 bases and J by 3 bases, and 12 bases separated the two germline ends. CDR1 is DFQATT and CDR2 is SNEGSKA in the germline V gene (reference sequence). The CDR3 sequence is CSAIGLNYEQYF. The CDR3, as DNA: TGCAGTGCGATAGGACTAAACTACGAGCAGTACTTC.

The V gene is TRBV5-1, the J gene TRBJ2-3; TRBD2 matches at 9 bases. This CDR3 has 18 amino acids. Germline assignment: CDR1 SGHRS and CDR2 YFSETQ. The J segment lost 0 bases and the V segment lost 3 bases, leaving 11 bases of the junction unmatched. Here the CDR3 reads CASSSTTGLATSTDTQYF. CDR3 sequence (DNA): TGCGCCAGCAGCTCCACAACAGGACTAGCGACTAGCACAGATACGCAGTATTTT. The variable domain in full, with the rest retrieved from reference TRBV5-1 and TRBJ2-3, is KAGVTQTPRYLIKTRGQQVTLSCSPISGHRSVSWYQQTPGQGLQFLFEYFSETQRNKGNFPGRFSGRQFSNSRSEMNVSTLELGDSALYLCASSSTTGLATSTDTQYFGPGTRLTVL.

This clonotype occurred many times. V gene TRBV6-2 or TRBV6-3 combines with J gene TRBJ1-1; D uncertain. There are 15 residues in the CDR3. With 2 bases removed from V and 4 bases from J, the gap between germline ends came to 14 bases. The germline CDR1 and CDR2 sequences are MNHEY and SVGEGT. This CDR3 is CASSYGGLPATEAFF. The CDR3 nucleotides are TGTGCCAGCAGTTACGGAGGTCTACCCGCCACTGAAGCTTTCTTT.

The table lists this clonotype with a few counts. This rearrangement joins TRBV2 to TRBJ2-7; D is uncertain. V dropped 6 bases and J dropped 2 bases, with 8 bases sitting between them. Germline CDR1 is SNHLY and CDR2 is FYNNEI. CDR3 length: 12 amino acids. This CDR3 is CASRLLTYEQYF. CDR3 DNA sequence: TGTGCCAGCAGACTCCTAACCTACGAGCAGTACTTC.

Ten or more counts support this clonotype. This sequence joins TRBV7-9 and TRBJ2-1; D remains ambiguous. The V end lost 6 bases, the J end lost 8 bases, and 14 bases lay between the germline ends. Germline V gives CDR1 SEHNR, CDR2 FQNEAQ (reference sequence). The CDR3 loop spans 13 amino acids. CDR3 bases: TGTGCCAGCAGTTGGGCGAGCGAGGATGAGCAGTTCTTC. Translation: CASSWASEDEQFF.

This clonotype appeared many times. CDR3 bases: TGTGCCAGCAGCTTAGAAGTCAGGGGAGATCAGCCCCAGCATTTT. As protein: CASSLEVRGDQPQHF. V usage is TRBV7-2 and J usage is TRBJ1-5, with a possible D match to TRBD1 (6 bases). Germline values: CDR1 SGHTA, CDR2 FQGNSA. Trimming left V 1 base short and J 5 bases short, with 12 bases between. This CDR3 is 15 amino acids long.

Here the CDR3 DNA reads TGTGCCAGCAGCTCAGGCAGCCACTCTACCTACAATGAGCAGTTCTTC. Translation: CASSSGSHSTYNEQFF. The chain couples TRBV9 to TRBJ2-1; no reliable D call. The CDR3 is 16 amino acids. Trimming removed 4 bases at V and 2 bases at J, with 16 bases between. CDR1 and CDR2 from the germline V gene are SGDLS and YYNGEE.

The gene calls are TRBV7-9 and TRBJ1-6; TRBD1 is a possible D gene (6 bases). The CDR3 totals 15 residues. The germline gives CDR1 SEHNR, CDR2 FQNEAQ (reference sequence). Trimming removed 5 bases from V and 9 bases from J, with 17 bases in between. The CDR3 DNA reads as TGTGCCAGCAGCGAACAACAGGGCCCGGTTTCACCCCTCCACTTT. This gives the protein CASSEQQGPVSPLHF.

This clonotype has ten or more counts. CDR3 in amino acids: CASSLDRGRGSNQPQHF. The CDR3 nucleotides are TGTGCCAGCAGTCTTGACAGGGGGCGAGGGAGCAATCAGCCCCAGCATTTT. V and J are TRBV12-3 or TRBV12-4 and TRBJ1-5; 10 bases are a match to TRBD1. The CDR3 consists of 17 residues. The V segment lost 5 bases and the J segment 1 base; nucleotides outside the gene matches: 8.

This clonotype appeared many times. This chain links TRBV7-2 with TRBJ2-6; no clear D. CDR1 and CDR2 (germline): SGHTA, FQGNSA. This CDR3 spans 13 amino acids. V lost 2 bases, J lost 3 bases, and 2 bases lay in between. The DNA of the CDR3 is TGTGCCAGCAGCTTAAATGGGGCCAACGTCCTGACTTTC. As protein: CASSLNGANVLTF. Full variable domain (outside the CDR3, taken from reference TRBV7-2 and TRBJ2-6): GAGVSQSPSNKVTEKGKDVELRCDPISGHTALYWYRQSLGQGLEFLIYFQGNSAPDKSGLPSDRFSAERTGGSVSTLTIQRTQQEDSAVYLCASSLNGANVLTFGAGSRLTVL.

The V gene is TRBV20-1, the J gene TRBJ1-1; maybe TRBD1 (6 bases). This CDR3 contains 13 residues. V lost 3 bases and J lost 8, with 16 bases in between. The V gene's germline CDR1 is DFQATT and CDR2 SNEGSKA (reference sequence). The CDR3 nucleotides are TGCAGTGCTAGGCGCACACAGGGTTCCGAAGCTTTCTTT. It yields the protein CSARRTQGSEAFF.

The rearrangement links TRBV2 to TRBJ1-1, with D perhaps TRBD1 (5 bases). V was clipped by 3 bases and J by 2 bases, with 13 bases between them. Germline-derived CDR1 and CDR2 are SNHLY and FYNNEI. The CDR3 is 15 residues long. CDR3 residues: CASSDLGTENTEAFF. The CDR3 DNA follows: TGTGCCAGCAGTGATCTGGGGACCGAAAACACTGAAGCTTTCTTT.